The T cell receptor beta chain under discussion was sequenced for a study of shared clonotypes between healthy human individuals. Whole-study findings and limits: Researchers sampled blood only, noting tissue repertoires likely differ.

Assay: immunoSEQ multiplex PCR; the TCRdb copy retains only in-frame clones and omits some. There are roughly 1.5 million clones in the sample; 95% to 99% occur only once, and approximately 0.44% lies in the top ten. Comment on this clone: Its antigen is not known.

The source material was naive CD4+ T cells sorted from blood. Subset specified: CD45RA+ positively selected. This TCR came from a young man in good health.

The CDR3 here is CASSLGGGFGASKNIQYF. CDR3 coding DNA: TGCGCCAGCAGCTTGGGCGGTGGGTTTGGGGCTTCCAAAAACATTCAGTACTTC. V usage is TRBV5-1 and J usage is TRBJ2-4; D possibly corresponds to TRBD1 (5 bases). CDR1 is SGHRS, CDR2 YFSETQ, per germline. This CDR3 region has 18 residues. Deletions cut 0 bases from V and 2 bases from J, with 18 bases between. Drawing the rest from reference TRBV5-1 and TRBJ2-4, the complete variable domain is KAGVTQTPRYLIKTRGQQVTLSCSPISGHRSVSWYQQTPGQGLQFLFEYFSETQRNKGNFPGRFSGRQFSNSRSEMNVSTLELGDSALYLCASSLGGGFGASKNIQYFGAGTRLSVL.